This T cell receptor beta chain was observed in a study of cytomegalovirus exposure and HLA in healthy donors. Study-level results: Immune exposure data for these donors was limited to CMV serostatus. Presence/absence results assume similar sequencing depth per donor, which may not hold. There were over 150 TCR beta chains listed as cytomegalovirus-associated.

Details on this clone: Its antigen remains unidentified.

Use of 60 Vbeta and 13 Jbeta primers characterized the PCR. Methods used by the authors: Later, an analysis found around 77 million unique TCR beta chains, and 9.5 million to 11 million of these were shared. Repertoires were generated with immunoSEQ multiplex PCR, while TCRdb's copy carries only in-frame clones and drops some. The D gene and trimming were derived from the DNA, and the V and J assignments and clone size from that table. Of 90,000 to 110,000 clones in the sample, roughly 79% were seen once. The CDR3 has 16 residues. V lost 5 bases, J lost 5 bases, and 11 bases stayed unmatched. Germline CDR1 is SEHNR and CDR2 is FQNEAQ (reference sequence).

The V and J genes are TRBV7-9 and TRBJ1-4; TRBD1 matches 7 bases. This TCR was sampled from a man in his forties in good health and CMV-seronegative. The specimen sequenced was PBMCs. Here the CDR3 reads CASSPRTQGGNEKLFF. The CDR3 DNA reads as TGTGCCAGCAGCCCCCGAACGCAGGGGGGAAATGAAAAACTGTTTTTT.